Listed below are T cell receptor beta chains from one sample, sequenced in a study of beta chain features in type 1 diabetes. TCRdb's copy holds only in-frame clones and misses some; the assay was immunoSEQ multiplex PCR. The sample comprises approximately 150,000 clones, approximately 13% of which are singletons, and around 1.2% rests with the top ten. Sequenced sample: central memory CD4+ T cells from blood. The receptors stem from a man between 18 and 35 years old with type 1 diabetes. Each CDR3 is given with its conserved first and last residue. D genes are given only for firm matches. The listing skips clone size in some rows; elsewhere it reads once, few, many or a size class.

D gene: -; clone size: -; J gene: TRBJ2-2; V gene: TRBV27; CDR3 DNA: TGTGCCAGCAGTCCGTACCCCAATTCGAACACCGGGGAGCTGTTTTTT; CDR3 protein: CASSPYPNSNTGELFF
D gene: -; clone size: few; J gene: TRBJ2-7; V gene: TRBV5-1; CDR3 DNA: TGCGCCAGCAGCTTGGACCGGGACGAGCAGTACTTC; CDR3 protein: CASSLDRDEQYF
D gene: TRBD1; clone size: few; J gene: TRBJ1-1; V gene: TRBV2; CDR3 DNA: TGTGCCAGCAGTGGGGACAGAGAAGCTTTCTTT; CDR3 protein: CASSGDREAFF
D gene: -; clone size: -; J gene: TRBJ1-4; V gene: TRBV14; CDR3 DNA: TGTGCCAGCAGCCAAGTCGGCAGCTGGGGGGGAGGTGAAAAACTGTTTTTT; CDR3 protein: CASSQVGSWGGGEKLFF
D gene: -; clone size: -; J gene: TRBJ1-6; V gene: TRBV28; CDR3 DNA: TGTGCCAGCAGTTTCGATTCACCCCTCCACTTT; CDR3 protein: CASSFDSPLHF
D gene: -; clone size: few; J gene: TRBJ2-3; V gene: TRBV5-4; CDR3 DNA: TGTGCCAGCAGCTCCCGGAGGTCCCCAGATACGCAGTATTTT; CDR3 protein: CASSSRRSPDTQYF
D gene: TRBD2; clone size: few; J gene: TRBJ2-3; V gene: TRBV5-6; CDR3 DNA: TGTGCCAGCAGCTCGAGCGGGACTTTCACAGATACGCAGTATTTT; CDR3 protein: CASSSSGTFTDTQYF
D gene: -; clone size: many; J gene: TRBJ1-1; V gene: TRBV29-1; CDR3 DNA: TGCAGCGTTGACGGGGCCAGGTGGTCCGCTGAAGCTTTCTTT; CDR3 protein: CSVDGARWSAEAFF
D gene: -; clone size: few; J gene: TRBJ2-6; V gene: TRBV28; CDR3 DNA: TGTGCCAGCAGTTTCGGGCAGGGCTTCAACTCTGGGGCCAACGTCCTGACTTTC; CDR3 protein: CASSFGQGFNSGANVLTF
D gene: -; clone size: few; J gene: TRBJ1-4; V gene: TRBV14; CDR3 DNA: TGTGCCAGCAGCCCCATAGCGGACATGGGTAATGAAAAACTGTTTTTT; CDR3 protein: CASSPIADMGNEKLFF